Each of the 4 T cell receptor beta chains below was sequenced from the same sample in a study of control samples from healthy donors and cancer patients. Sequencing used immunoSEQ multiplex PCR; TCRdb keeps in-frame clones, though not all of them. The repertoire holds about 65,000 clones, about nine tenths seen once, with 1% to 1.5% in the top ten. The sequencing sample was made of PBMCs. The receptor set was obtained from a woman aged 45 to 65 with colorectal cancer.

CDR3 amino acids: CASNRGGRGRTGELFF. CDR3 DNA: TGTGCCAGCAACCGGGGGGGCAGGGGGCGGACCGGGGAGCTGTTTTTT. The gene calls are TRBV2 and TRBJ2-2; D tentatively reads TRBD1 or TRBD2 (8 bases each). CDR1 and CDR2 from the germline V gene are SNHLY and FYNNEI. The CDR3 spans 16 residues. Trimming took off 7 bases at V and 5 bases at J, with 20 bases between the two ends.

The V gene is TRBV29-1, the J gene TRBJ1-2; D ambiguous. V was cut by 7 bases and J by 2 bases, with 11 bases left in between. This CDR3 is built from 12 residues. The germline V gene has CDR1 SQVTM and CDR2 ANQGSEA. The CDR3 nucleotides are TGCAGCGCCGGGATCTCGAACTATGGCTACACCTTC. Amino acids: CSAGISNYGYTF.

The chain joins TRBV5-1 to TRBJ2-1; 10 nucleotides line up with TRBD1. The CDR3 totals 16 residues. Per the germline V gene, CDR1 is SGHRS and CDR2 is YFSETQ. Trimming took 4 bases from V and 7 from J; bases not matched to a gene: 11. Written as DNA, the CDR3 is TGCGCCAGCAGCGTAAGGACAGGGGGATGGGGGAATGAGCAGTTCTTC. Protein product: CASSVRTGGWGNEQFF.

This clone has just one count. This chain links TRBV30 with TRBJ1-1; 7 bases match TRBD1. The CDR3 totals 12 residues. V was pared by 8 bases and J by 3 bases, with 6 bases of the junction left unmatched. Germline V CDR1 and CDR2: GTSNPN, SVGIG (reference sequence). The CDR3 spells CARRTGDTEAFF. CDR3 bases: TGTGCCCGACGGACAGGCGACACTGAAGCTTTCTTT. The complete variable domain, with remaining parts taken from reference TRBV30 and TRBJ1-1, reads SQTIHQWPATLVQPVGSPLSLECTVEGTSNPNLYWYRQAAGRGLQLLFYSVGIGQISSEVPQNLSASRPQDRQFILSSKKLLLSDSGFYLCARRTGDTEAFFGQGTRLTVV.